A single sample gave rise to the 15 T cell receptor beta chains below, sequenced in a study of cytomegalovirus exposure and HLA in healthy donors. Vbeta (60) and Jbeta (13) primers were used in the PCR. Some clones are missing from TCRdb's copy, which holds only in-frame ones; the method was immunoSEQ multiplex PCR. The data contain over 120,000 clones, about 74% of them singletons. The sequencing input was PBMCs. The source is a man between 18 and 35 years old in good health and CMV-seropositive.

The chain links TRBV7-9 to TRBJ2-1; 7 nucleotides align to TRBD2. Germline V gene sequence: CDR1 SEHNR, CDR2 FQNEAQ (reference sequence). This CDR3 is built from 13 residues. The V and J ends lost 10 bases and 6 bases, in that order; junction bases with no gene match: 9. The CDR3 loop is CATLLSGGNEQFF. Here the CDR3 DNA reads TGTGCCACCCTACTTTCGGGGGGCAATGAGCAGTTCTTC.

The chain links TRBV6-1 to TRBJ1-1; the match to TRBD1 covers 8 bases. V lost 8 bases to trimming and J lost 4 bases; unmatched junction nucleotides: 9. The CDR3 totals 14 residues. Looked up from germline, CDR1 is MNHNS and CDR2 is SASEGT. The CDR3 DNA reads as TGTGCCAGCGTACCAACAGGGGGAGGCACTGAAGCTTTCTTT. Residues: CASVPTGGGTEAFF.

The chain recombines TRBV7-9 with TRBJ2-2, with 7 bases lining up with TRBD2. There are 16 residues in the CDR3. Germline CDR1 SEHNR, CDR2 FQNEAQ (reference sequence). Losses at the gene ends were 5 bases for V and 0 bases for J; bases not matched to a gene: 6. Written as DNA, the CDR3 is TGTGCCAGCAGCATTGAGACTAGCCCGAACACCGGGGAGCTGTTTTTT. Translation gives CASSIETSPNTGELFF.

The V call is TRBV28, the J call TRBJ1-2; TRBD1 aligns across 12 bases. Germline values: CDR1 MDHEN, CDR2 SYDVKM. V trimming: 5 bases; J trimming: 8 bases; junction bases outside the gene matches: 6. The CDR3 runs to 14 residues. Here the CDR3 DNA reads TGTGCCAGCAGTCAATGGGACAGGGGGCTGGGCTACACCTTC. Translating it yields CASSQWDRGLGYTF.

This clone has a handful of counts. The rearrangement joins TRBV20-1 to TRBJ1-2; D unresolved. V was cut by 6 bases and J by 6 bases, with 11 bases left in between. CDR1 is DFQATT, CDR2 SNEGSKA, per germline (reference sequence). CDR3 length: 11 amino acids. The CDR3 bases are TGCAGTGCCACCTTCCGAGATGGCTACACCTTC. Its translation: CSATFRDGYTF.

The chain uses TRBV4-1 and TRBJ1-2; D is unresolved. Germline values: CDR1 MGHRA, CDR2 YSYEKL. Trimming took off 7 bases at V and 1 base at J, with 16 bases between the two ends. The length of the CDR3 is 15 residues. In DNA form, the CDR3 reads TGCGCCAGCACGCGGGCTTTAGAGAGTAACTATGGCTACACCTTC. It translates to CASTRALESNYGYTF.

The chain carries TRBV7-2 and TRBJ1-2; D ambiguous. V dropped 4 bases and J dropped 2 bases, with 5 bases sitting between them. Per germline, CDR1 SGHTA and CDR2 FQGNSA. The CDR3 is 12 residues long. The DNA for the CDR3 is TGTGCCAGCAGCTCTAGAAACTATGGCTACACCTTC. This translates into CASSSRNYGYTF. Drawing the rest from reference TRBV7-2 and TRBJ1-2, the complete variable domain is GAGVSQSPSNKVTEKGKDVELRCDPISGHTALYWYRQSLGQGLEFLIYFQGNSAPDKSGLPSDRFSAERTGGSVSTLTIQRTQQEDSAVYLCASSSRNYGYTFGSGTRLTVV.

This clone was seen a few times. V usage is TRBV29-1 and J usage is TRBJ2-3; D perhaps matches TRBD2 (5 bases). Between the trimmed V and J ends, which lost 2 bases and 0 bases, there was a span of 6 bases. Germline CDR1 is SQVTM and CDR2 is ANQGSEA. The CDR3 spans 13 residues. The CDR3 DNA reads as TGCAGCGTTGAACGGGGAAGCACAGATACGCAGTATTTT. Translation: CSVERGSTDTQYF.

V and J are TRBV28 and TRBJ1-2, with unresolved D. V was cut by 6 bases and J by 4 bases, with 6 bases left in between. The CDR3 sequence is 11 residues long. The germline V gene encodes CDR1 MDHEN and CDR2 SYDVKM. The DNA for the CDR3 is TGTGCCAGCAGCCCATCCTATGGCTACACCTTC. Amino acid sequence: CASSPSYGYTF.

This clone came up a few times. The chain links TRBV5-6 to TRBJ1-2, with unresolved D. Germline V gives CDR1 SGHDT, CDR2 YYEEEE. V gave up 5 bases and J gave up 6 bases, with 14 bases separating them. The CDR3 sequence is 13 residues long. The CDR3 coding sequence is TGTGCCAGCAGGAGGGTCAGGTTGGATGGCTACACCTTC. This encodes CASRRVRLDGYTF. The variable domain in full, with the rest retrieved from reference TRBV5-6 and TRBJ1-2, is DAGVTQSPTHLIKTRGQQVTLRCSPKSGHDTVSWYQQALGQGPQFIFQYYEEEERQRGNFPDRFSGHQFPNYSSELNVNALLLGDSALYLCASRRVRLDGYTFGSGTRLTVV.

V gene TRBV6-5 combines with J gene TRBJ2-7; D might be TRBD1 (6 bases). Germline CDR1 and CDR2: MNHEY and SVGAGI. V lost 6 bases and J 6 bases, leaving 21 bases between the germline ends. This CDR3 spans 15 amino acids. The CDR3: CASRSTGHQKGEQYF. DNA of the CDR3: TGTGCCAGCAGATCAACGGGACACCAAAAGGGCGAGCAGTACTTC.

CDR3 loop: CASSPRSSGTYEQYF. CDR3 nucleotides: TGTGCCAGCTCACCACGGTCTAGCGGAACCTACGAGCAGTACTTC. The gene calls are TRBV18 and TRBJ2-7, with TRBD2 matching 7 bases. The CDR3 spans 15 residues. Losses at the gene ends were 1 base for V and 2 bases for J; bases not matched to a gene: 5. Looked up from germline, CDR1 is KGHSH and CDR2 is LQKENI.

V gene TRBV5-4 combines with J gene TRBJ2-2, with 14 positions matching TRBD2. This CDR3 region has 17 residues. The V segment lost 3 bases and the J segment 7 bases; nucleotides outside the gene matches: 8. Germline V lookup: CDR1 SGHNT, CDR2 YYREEE (reference sequence). CDR3 protein: CASSSGTSGSIGGELFF. DNA for the CDR3: TGTGCCAGCAGCTCCGGGACTAGCGGGAGTATAGGCGGGGAGCTGTTTTTT.

The CDR3 spells CASSFSGANTEAFF. The CDR3 DNA follows: TGTGCCAGCAGTTTTTCAGGGGCGAACACTGAAGCTTTCTTT. J is TRBJ1-1 and V is TRBV28, with a possible D match to TRBD1 (6 bases). Trimming removed 3 bases at V and 1 base at J, with 9 bases between. From germline, CDR1 is MDHEN and CDR2 SYDVKM. This CDR3 comprises 14 residues.

The chain carries TRBV18 and TRBJ1-2, with D perhaps TRBD1 (6 bases). CDR1 is KGHSH, CDR2 LQKENI, per germline. The CDR3 has 16 amino acids. With 3 bases removed from V and 3 bases from J, the gap between germline ends came to 17 bases. CDR3 loop: CASSPTGGARDYGYTF. The CDR3 DNA reads TGTGCCAGCTCACCCACCGGGGGGGCGCGAGACTATGGCTACACCTTC. The full variable domain, in which reference TRBV18 and TRBJ1-2 provide the parts outside the CDR3, is NAGVMQNPRHLVRRRGQEARLRCSPMKGHSHVYWYRQLPEEGLKFMVYLQKENIIDESGMPKERFSAEFPKEGPSILRIQQVVRGDSAAYFCASSPTGGARDYGYTFGSGTRLTVV.